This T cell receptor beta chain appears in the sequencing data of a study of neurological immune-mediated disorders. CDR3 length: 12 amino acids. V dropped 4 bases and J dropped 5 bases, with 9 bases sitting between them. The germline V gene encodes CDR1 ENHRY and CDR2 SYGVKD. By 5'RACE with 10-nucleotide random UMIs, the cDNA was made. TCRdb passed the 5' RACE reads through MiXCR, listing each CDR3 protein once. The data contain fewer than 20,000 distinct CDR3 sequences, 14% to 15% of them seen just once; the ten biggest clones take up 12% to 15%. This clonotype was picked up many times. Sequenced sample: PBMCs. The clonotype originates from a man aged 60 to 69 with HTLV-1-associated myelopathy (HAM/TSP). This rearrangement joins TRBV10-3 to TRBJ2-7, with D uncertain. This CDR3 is CAISGGSHEQYF. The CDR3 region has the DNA TGTGCCATCAGTGGTGGGTCGCACGAGCAGTACTTC.